This is a list of T cell receptor beta chains from one sample in a study of blood T cell repertoires in COVID-19. Here immunoSEQ multiplex PCR was the method, and the copy in TCRdb shows in-frame clones only, minus some. Of around 15,000 clones listed, roughly 91% are singletons. Sequencing input: peripheral blood. The receptors were gathered from a man in his sixties with acute or convalescent COVID-19. Each CDR3 is given with its conserved first and last residue. A D gene is named only where the DNA matches it firmly. Clone size is given for some rows only: seen once, a few or many times, or a class if the clone is expanded.

j_call | v_call | d_call | clone_size | cdr3_aa | cdr3_nt
TRBJ2-5 | TRBV25-1 | TRBD1 | . | CASSEYTGVETQYF | TGTGCCAGCAGTGAGTATACAGGGGTGGAGACCCAGTACTTC
TRBJ2-5 | TRBV5-5 | . | . | CASSLENVGPETQYF | TGTGCCAGCAGCTTGGAGAATGTTGGGCCAGAGACCCAGTACTTC
TRBJ2-1 | TRBV4-2 | . | . | CASSQGGAGAYNEQFF | TGTGCCAGCAGCCAAGGTGGGGCAGGAGCCTACAATGAGCAGTTCTTC
TRBJ1-1 | TRBV4-1 | . | . | CASSPTGQMGTEAFF | TGCGCCAGCAGCCCTACAGGACAGATGGGCACTGAAGCTTTCTTT
TRBJ1-2 | TRBV28 | . | . | CASSLVTAPLSGYTF | TGTGCCAGCAGTTTAGTGACAGCCCCTCTCTCCGGCTACACCTTC
TRBJ1-1 | TRBV19 | TRBD1 | . | CASSWDRDGNTEAFF | TGTGCCAGTAGCTGGGACAGGGATGGGAACACTGAAGCTTTCTTT
TRBJ2-3 | TRBV4-1 | TRBD2 | once | CASSQGAGGAESTQYF | TGCGCCAGCAGCCAAGGGGCGGGGGGTGCGGAGTCTACGCAGTATTTT
TRBJ2-3 | TRBV25-1 | . | . | CASSESGGRSTDTQYF | TGTGCCAGCAGTGAAAGTGGTGGTAGAAGCACAGATACGCAGTATTTT
TRBJ2-7 | TRBV5-1 | TRBD2 | few | CASSSTSGRSYEQYF | TGCGCCAGCAGCTCAACTAGCGGGAGGTCCTACGAGCAGTACTTC
TRBJ2-7 | TRBV7-9 | . | . | CASSSAVQGDEQYF | TGTGCCAGCAGCTCAGCCGTCCAGGGCGACGAGCAGTACTTC
TRBJ1-5 | TRBV2 | . | . | CASSVNREGAQHF | TGTGCCAGCAGCGTTAACAGGGAAGGGGCCCAGCATTTT
TRBJ2-2 | TRBV24-1 | . | . | CATSPFGGQKNTGELFF | TGTGCCACCAGCCCCTTTGGAGGACAGAAGAACACCGGGGAGCTGTTTTTT
TRBJ2-2 | TRBV9 | . | . | CASSVGQQTGELFF | TGTGCCAGCAGCGTAGGCCAACAGACCGGGGAGCTGTTTTTT
TRBJ2-2 | TRBV27 | . | . | CASSLRWANTGELFF | TGTGCCAGCAGTTTAAGATGGGCCAACACCGGGGAGCTGTTTTTT
TRBJ2-1 | TRBV6-5 | . | . | CASKIGSSYNEQFF | TGTGCCAGCAAAATCGGGAGCTCCTACAATGAGCAGTTCTTC
TRBJ2-3 | TRBV5-1 | TRBD2 | . | CASSLEGRVTDTQYF | TGCGCCAGCAGCTTGGAAGGGAGGGTAACAGATACGCAGTATTTT
TRBJ1-2 | TRBV7-9 | TRBD1 | . | CASPGQGGDGYTF | TGTGCCAGTCCCGGACAGGGAGGGGATGGCTACACCTTC
TRBJ2-7 | TRBV25-1 | TRBD2 | . | CASSEGDYTYEQYF | TGTGCCAGCAGTGAAGGGGACTACACATACGAGCAGTACTTC
TRBJ1-4 | TRBV3-1/TRBV3-2 | . | once | CASSQNAGPNEKLFF | TGTGCCAGCAGCCAGAATGCAGGGCCTAATGAAAAACTGTTTTTT
TRBJ2-1 | TRBV7-8 | . | . | CASSQGSSSAHEQFF | TGTGCCAGCAGCCAAGGGAGCTCTAGCGCCCATGAGCAGTTCTTC
TRBJ2-1 | TRBV18 | TRBD2 | . | CASSPPVAGGTYNEQFF | TGTGCCAGCTCACCACCGGTAGCGGGAGGGACCTACAATGAGCAGTTCTTC
TRBJ2-1 | TRBV7-9 | . | . | CASSPLSIQTGPNEQFF | TGTGCCAGCAGCCCCCTTAGTATTCAGACGGGTCCCAATGAGCAGTTCTTC
TRBJ2-3 | TRBV3-1/TRBV3-2 | . | once | CASSQVRDWHTDTQYF | TGTGCCAGCAGCCAAGTCCGGGACTGGCACACAGATACGCAGTATTTT
TRBJ2-5 | TRBV29-1 | TRBD1 | once | CSVGGTGVQTQYF | TGCAGCGTTGGGGGGACAGGGGTTCAGACCCAGTACTTC
TRBJ2-1 | TRBV25-1 | TRBD1 | . | CASSPPVGQGVNEQFF | TGTGCCAGCAGCCCTCCGGTCGGACAGGGGGTCAATGAGCAGTTCTTC
TRBJ1-1 | TRBV30 | . | . | CAWIYGGTEAFF | TGTGCCTGGATTTACGGGGGAACTGAAGCTTTCTTT
TRBJ2-3 | TRBV7-6 | . | . | CASRPGLGLADTQYF | TGTGCCAGCAGACCGGGACTTGGCTTGGCAGATACGCAGTATTTT
TRBJ1-1 | TRBV28 | . | few | CASGPLSGEAFF | TGTGCCAGCGGACCTCTAAGCGGTGAAGCTTTCTTT
TRBJ1-6 | TRBV18 | TRBD1 | . | CASSPRAGGENSPLHF | TGTGCCAGCTCACCACGGGCAGGGGGAGAAAATTCACCCCTCCACTTT
TRBJ1-2 | TRBV3-1/TRBV3-2 | . | . | CASSQDRQENGYTF | TGTGCCAGCAGCCAAGATAGACAGGAAAATGGCTACACCTTC
TRBJ2-3 | TRBV6-4 | TRBD2 | . | CASSPTSGATDTQYF | TGTGCCAGCAGTCCGACTAGCGGGGCCACAGATACGCAGTATTTT
TRBJ1-1 | TRBV19 | . | . | CASSISTGLMRTEAFF | TGTGCCAGTAGTATTTCTACAGGGTTAATGAGGACTGAAGCTTTCTTT
TRBJ1-1 | TRBV12-3/TRBV12-4 | . | . | CASSSGVEAFF | TGTGCCAGCAGTTCCGGGGTGGAAGCTTTCTTT
TRBJ1-5 | TRBV28 | . | . | CASSLRGGVGDQPQHF | TGTGCCAGCAGTTTACGGGGGGGCGTCGGGGATCAGCCCCAGCATTTT
TRBJ2-3 | TRBV6-5 | . | . | CASAQGFTDTQYF | TGTGCCAGCGCTCAGGGCTTCACAGATACGCAGTATTTT
TRBJ2-7 | TRBV24-1 | . | . | CATRGPSGFDEQYF | TGTGCCACCAGGGGGCCATCGGGTTTCGACGAGCAGTACTTC
TRBJ1-1 | TRBV11-1 | . | . | CASSHRTANTEAFF | TGTGCCAGCAGCCATCGGACAGCGAACACTGAAGCTTTCTTT
TRBJ2-2 | TRBV25-1 | TRBD2 | . | CASSPGTRGTGELFF | TGTGCCAGCAGTCCCGGGACTAGAGGAACCGGGGAGCTGTTTTTT
TRBJ2-7 | TRBV7-3 | TRBD1 | . | CASSQGASYEQYF | TGTGCCAGCAGCCAGGGGGCCTCCTACGAGCAGTACTTC
TRBJ1-2 | TRBV19 | . | . | CASSFGREGGYTF | TGTGCCAGTAGCTTCGGCAGGGAAGGTGGCTACACCTTC
TRBJ2-1 | TRBV5-8 | TRBD2 | . | CASSPGRGGGGYNEQFF | TGTGCCAGCAGCCCTGGAAGGGGAGGCGGGGGCTACAATGAGCAGTTCTTC
TRBJ2-1 | TRBV5-1 | TRBD2 | . | CASSLVGLAGGYNEQFF | TGCGCCAGCAGCTTGGTGGGACTAGCGGGGGGGTACAATGAGCAGTTCTTC
TRBJ2-5 | TRBV15 | TRBD1 | medium-sized | CATSRDTADREYQETQYF | TGTGCCACCAGCAGAGATACGGCGGACAGGGAGTACCAAGAGACCCAGTACTTC
TRBJ2-5 | TRBV28 | . | once | CASTGLVDLGETQYF | TGTGCCAGCACCGGGTTGGTCGACCTGGGAGAGACCCAGTACTTC
TRBJ2-1 | TRBV15 | TRBD1 | . | CATSSPGTGEVNEQFF | TGTGCCACCAGCAGCCCCGGGACAGGGGAGGTGAATGAGCAGTTCTTC
TRBJ2-7 | TRBV27 | . | . | CASSRVQRSEQYF | TGTGCCAGCAGCCGGGTGCAGCGTTCCGAGCAGTACTTC
TRBJ1-2 | TRBV30 | . | medium-sized | CAWIAAGGSYGYTF | TGTGCCTGGATAGCGGCGGGTGGTAGCTATGGCTACACCTTC
TRBJ1-1 | TRBV12-3/TRBV12-4 | . | . | CASRRSGEAFF | TGTGCCAGCCGAAGATCGGGAGAAGCTTTCTTT
TRBJ2-3 | TRBV24-1 | TRBD2 | . | CATSEASGYTDTQYF | TGTGCCACCAGTGAGGCTAGCGGATACACAGATACGCAGTATTTT
TRBJ1-5 | TRBV5-5 | . | . | CASSLDGLSGQPQHF | TGTGCCAGCAGCTTGGACGGGTTAAGCGGACAGCCCCAGCATTTT
TRBJ1-6 | TRBV27 | . | few | CASSFQGSPLHF | TGTGCCAGCAGCTTTCAGGGTTCACCCCTCCACTTT
TRBJ1-2 | TRBV5-4 | . | . | CASSPGGLSYGYTF | TGTGCCAGCAGCCCGGGAGGATTAAGCTATGGCTACACCTTC
TRBJ1-1 | TRBV6-5 | TRBD1 | . | CASRGQGGTEAFF | TGTGCCAGCAGGGGACAGGGAGGTACTGAAGCTTTCTTT